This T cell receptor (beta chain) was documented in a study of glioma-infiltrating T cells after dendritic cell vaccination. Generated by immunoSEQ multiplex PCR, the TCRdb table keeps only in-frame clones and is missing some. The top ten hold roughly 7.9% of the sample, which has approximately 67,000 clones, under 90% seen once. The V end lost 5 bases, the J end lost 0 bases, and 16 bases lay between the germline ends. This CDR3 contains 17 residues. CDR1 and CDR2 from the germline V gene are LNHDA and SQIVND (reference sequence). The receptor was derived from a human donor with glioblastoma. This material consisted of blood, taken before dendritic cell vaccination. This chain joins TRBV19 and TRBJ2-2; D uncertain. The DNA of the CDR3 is TGTGCCAGTAGTCTTCTCCCCCAACACGCGAACACCGGGGAGCTGTTTTTT. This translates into CASSLLPQHANTGELFF.